This T cell receptor beta chain was recovered during a study of vaccination effects on CD4 cells after COVID-19. The overall study: Two doses of BNT162b2 or mRNA-1273 vaccine were administered to participants. Study-wide points: The study had few convalescent patients and no early post-infection timepoints.

Sequencing used immunoSEQ multiplex PCR; TCRdb keeps in-frame clones, though not all of them. The top ten hold 2.9% of the sample, which has roughly 42,000 clones, around 77% seen once. Of note for this clone: The antigen remains undetermined.

Prior to sequencing, the ViraFEST assay stimulated PBMC with viral peptide pools, which expanded the antigen-specific CD4+ T cells. Subsequent to 10 days of culture, CD4+ T cells were isolated. Vaccinees lacked prior SARS-CoV-2 infection and tested negative for nucleocapsid antibodies. Cultures used 2 million or so PBMC per well, around 9 IU/ml IL-2 and approximately 10 ug/ml peptides. Half-medium exchanges with IL-2 medium took place on days 3 and 7. This CDR3 has 12 residues. Germline CDR1 is MNHNS and CDR2 is SASEGT. The ends were cut back, 3 bases at V and 10 bases at J, with 10 bases in the middle.

This TCR was recovered from a human donor who received a COVID-19 vaccine. The chain is built from TRBV6-1 and TRBJ2-1, with no clear D. The sequencing used CD4+ T cells from PBMCs cultured with HCoV-NL63 spike peptides, collected before COVID-19 vaccination. The CDR3 reads CASSELLSEQFF. The CDR3 DNA reads as TGTGCCAGCAGTGAGCTTCTATCGGAGCAGTTCTTC.